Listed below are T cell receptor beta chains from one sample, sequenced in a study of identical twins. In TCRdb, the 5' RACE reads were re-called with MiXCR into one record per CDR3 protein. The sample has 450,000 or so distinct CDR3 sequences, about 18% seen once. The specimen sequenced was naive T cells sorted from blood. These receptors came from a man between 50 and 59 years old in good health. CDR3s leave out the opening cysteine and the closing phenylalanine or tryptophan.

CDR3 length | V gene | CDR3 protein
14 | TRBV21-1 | ASSKRQGGPTDTQY
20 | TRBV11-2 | ASSLVRRVTSGRPSSYNEQF
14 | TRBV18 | ASSLNLADRTDTQY
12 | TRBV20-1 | SASGQISNQPQH
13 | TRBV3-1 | ASSQALHRVTEAF
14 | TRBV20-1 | SARDWGGTGTDTQY
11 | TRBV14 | ASSQDTTYEQY
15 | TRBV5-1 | ASSGGLAGGSTDTQY
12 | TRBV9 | ASSPRLAGGSQF
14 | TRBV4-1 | ASRRLAGVITDTQY
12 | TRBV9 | ASSVVGEEDTQY
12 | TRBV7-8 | ASSFLTTGYEQF
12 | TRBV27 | ASSFRGVQETQY
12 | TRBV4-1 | ASSQGSGFHEQY
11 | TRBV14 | ASSPWREGTQY
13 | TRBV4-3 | ASSRSGGAGDTQY
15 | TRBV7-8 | ASSLSWSSGGDYEQY
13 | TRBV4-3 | ASSQDSNDGKRAF
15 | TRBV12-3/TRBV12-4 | ASSLLLGTTQWGEQF
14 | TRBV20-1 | SAIKTGSSYNSPLH
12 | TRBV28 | ASSPIDRGETQY
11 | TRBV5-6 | ASSLAIHNEQF
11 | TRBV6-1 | ASRQTGSYGYT
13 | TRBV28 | ASGRDSSLTETQY
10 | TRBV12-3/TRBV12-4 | ASSSASAIQY
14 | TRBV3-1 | ASSQGLGRGGDEQF
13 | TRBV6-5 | ASSYDSRADSPLH
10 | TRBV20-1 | SARVSFMIYT
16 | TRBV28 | ASSSLAGGRPSTDTQY
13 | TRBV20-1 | SASLGSSSTDTQY
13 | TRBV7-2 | ASSFTGTSGNEQF
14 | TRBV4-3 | ASSQDLDRANYGYT
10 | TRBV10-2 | ASESLNTEAF
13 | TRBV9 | ASSAGGATYNEQF
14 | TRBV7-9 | ASSLEGGSSYNEQF
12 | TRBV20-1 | SASSAASTDTQY